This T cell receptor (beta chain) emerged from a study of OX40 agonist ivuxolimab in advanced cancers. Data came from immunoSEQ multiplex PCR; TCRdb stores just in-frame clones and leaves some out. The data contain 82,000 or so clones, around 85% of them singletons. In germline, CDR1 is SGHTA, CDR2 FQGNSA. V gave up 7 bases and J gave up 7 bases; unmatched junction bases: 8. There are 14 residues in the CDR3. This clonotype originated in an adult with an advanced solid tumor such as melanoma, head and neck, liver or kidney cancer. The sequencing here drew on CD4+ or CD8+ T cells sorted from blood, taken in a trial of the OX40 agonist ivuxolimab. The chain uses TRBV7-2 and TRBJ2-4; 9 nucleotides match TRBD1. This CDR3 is CASKKDRGWNIQYF. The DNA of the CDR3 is TGTGCCAGCAAAAAGGACAGGGGCTGGAACATTCAGTACTTC.